This T cell receptor (beta chain) appears in the sequencing data of a study of early T cells in non-severe SARS-CoV-2 infection. Study background: Chains were unpaired, as sequencing was done on bulk RNA from unsorted whole blood. General observations from the study: Private and CD4 specificities were missed by VDJdb matching, skewed to anti-spike CD8.

The library protocol tagged individual cDNA molecules with unique molecular identifiers. TCRdb redid the calling of the 5' RACE reads with MiXCR, one entry per CDR3 protein. The sample carries fewer than 60,000 distinct CDR3 sequences, roughly 9.4% recorded once. Looked up from germline, CDR1 is MDHEN and CDR2 is SYDVKM. Trimming shortened V by 4 bases and J by 7 bases, and 20 bases separated the two germline ends. The CDR3 length is 16 residues. This clonotype was counted ten times or more. The target antigen is unknown. The chain joins TRBV28 to TRBJ2-1; possibly TRBD1 or TRBD2 for D (6 bases each). This clonotype was obtained from an adult who was a healthcare worker with PCR-confirmed SARS-CoV-2 infection or an uninfected control (not recorded which). The starting material was whole blood, obtained at baseline. The CDR3 sequence: CASSSRLGGSLNEQFF. The CDR3 DNA reads as TGTGCCAGCAGTTCCCGGTTGGGGGGCTCCTTGAATGAGCAGTTCTTC.